These 30 T cell receptor beta chains came from one sample sequenced in a study of blood T cell repertoires in COVID-19 (TCRdb year 2020). Preparation of the library involved the immunoSEQ multiplex PCR assay. Entries here come from immuneACCESS through TCRdb and include only in-frame sequences with V and J called. Some clones fail to appear in such tables; in the studies checked, an unresolved V gene covers under half of the shortfall, and the cause of the remainder is unknown. The sample data list approximately 97,000 clones, and over 75% of these were observed just once. The ten largest clones take up 1.7% of the sample. Material: peripheral blood. The receptors were gathered from a man aged 55 to 69 with acute or convalescent COVID-19.

V and J are TRBV6-5 and TRBJ1-1; 7 bases are a match to TRBD1. Germline CDR1 is MNHEY and CDR2 is SVGAGI. Trimming cost V 5 bases and J 4 bases; bases outside gene matches: 7. The CDR3 is 14 amino acids. For the CDR3, the DNA is TGTGCCAGCAGTATTAACAGGGGCGTCACTGAAGCTTTCTTT. Translation gives CASSINRGVTEAFF.

The chain links TRBV24-1 to TRBJ2-1; the match to TRBD2 covers 8 bases. V lost 6 bases, J lost 10 bases, and 13 bases stayed unmatched. The CDR3 is 15 amino acids. Germline V gene lookup returns CDR1 KGHDR and CDR2 SFDVKD. CDR3: CATSSGIAGTGEQFF. The CDR3 DNA reads as TGTGCCACCAGTTCGGGGATAGCGGGGACGGGGGAGCAGTTCTTC.

J is TRBJ2-1 and V is TRBV5-1; 7 bases match TRBD1. This CDR3 has 14 residues. V lost 0 bases to trimming and J lost 3 bases; unmatched junction nucleotides: 0. Germline loops: CDR1 SGHRS, CDR2 YFSETQ. The CDR3 region has the DNA TGCGCCAGCAGCTTGGGACAGGGCTACAATGAGCAGTTCTTC. This translates into CASSLGQGYNEQFF.

J is TRBJ2-1 and V is TRBV29-1, with 10 bases aligning to TRBD1. Germline V lookup: CDR1 SQVTM, CDR2 ANQGSEA. The CDR3 sequence is 14 residues long. Germline trimming cut 1 base from V and 7 bases from J; bases unmatched to any gene: 4. The CDR3 is CSVEGGTGANEQFF. In nucleotides, the CDR3 is TGCAGCGTTGAAGGAGGGACAGGGGCGAATGAGCAGTTCTTC.

V is TRBV24-1 and J is TRBJ1-1; TRBD1 agrees at 7 bases. V shed 2 bases and J 11 bases; nucleotides not matched to a gene: 25. The CDR3 has 19 amino acids. Per germline, CDR1 KGHDR and CDR2 SFDVKD. Here the CDR3 DNA reads TGTGCCACCAGTGATTCACCACAATTAACGCGGACAGGCTTGATTGGGGCTTTCTTT. Its translation is CATSDSPQLTRTGLIGAFF.

The chain couples TRBV5-1 to TRBJ2-1, with 14 bases that match TRBD2. The CDR3 extends over 15 amino acids. Germline V gives CDR1 SGHRS, CDR2 YFSETQ. Germline trimming cut 7 bases from V and 13 bases from J; bases unmatched to any gene: 13. The CDR3 region is CASSYQGLAGGGQFF. Here the CDR3 DNA reads TGCGCCAGCTCCTATCAAGGACTAGCGGGGGGTGGCCAGTTCTTC.

The chain carries TRBV11-2 and TRBJ1-4; D uncertain. CDR3 length: 15 amino acids. The ends were cut back, 4 bases at V and 5 bases at J, with 14 bases in the middle. CDR1 is SGHAT, CDR2 FQNNGV, per germline. CDR3 in DNA: TGTGCCAGCAGCTCGTCGGTGCGCGGGAATGAAAAACTGTTTTTT. Amino acids: CASSSSVRGNEKLFF.

The chain combines TRBV3-1 (or the pseudogene TRBV3-2) with TRBJ2-2, with a weak D call TRBD1 (6 bases). CDR3 length: 16 residues. The V and J ends lost 0 bases and 2 bases respectively, with 10 bases between them. Germline V gene lookup returns CDR1 LGHDT and CDR2 YNNKEL (reference sequence). CDR3 DNA: TGTGCCAGCAGCCAAGAGAGGGGGAGAAACACCGGGGAGCTGTTTTTT. Translating it yields CASSQERGRNTGELFF.

Only a few counts were recorded for this clone. The chain couples TRBV5-1 to TRBJ1-2; TRBD1 aligns across 12 bases. This CDR3 has 15 residues. V dropped 0 bases and J dropped 10; count of bases not matched to a gene: 7. CDR1 and CDR2 from the germline V gene are SGHRS and YFSETQ. The CDR3 loop reads CASSLAGTGGNLYTF. As DNA, the CDR3 is TGCGCCAGCAGCTTGGCGGGGACAGGGGGCAACCTCTACACCTTC.

V gene TRBV29-1 combines with J gene TRBJ2-1; the match to TRBD2 covers 7 bases. The CDR3 covers 14 residues. Germline CDR1 and CDR2: SQVTM and ANQGSEA. Trimming took 4 bases from V and 3 from J; bases not matched to a gene: 6. The CDR3 region is CSVGGRGVYNEQFF. The CDR3, as DNA: TGCAGCGTTGGTGGACGGGGGGTCTACAATGAGCAGTTCTTC.

The rearrangement links TRBV5-6 to TRBJ2-7; 7 bases align to TRBD1. The CDR3 runs to 14 residues. The J segment lost 2 bases and the V segment lost 4 bases, leaving 6 bases of the junction unmatched. CDR1 and CDR2 (germline): SGHDT, YYEEEE. The CDR3 spells CASSHFDRAYEQYF. The CDR3 DNA is TGTGCCAGCAGCCATTTCGACAGGGCCTACGAGCAGTACTTC.

The V call is TRBV6-2 or TRBV6-3, the J call TRBJ1-1, with D perhaps TRBD1 (5 bases). Germline V gives CDR1 MNHEY, CDR2 SVGEGT. The CDR3 consists of 13 residues. Trimming left V 5 bases short and J 10 bases short, with 17 bases between. The CDR3 region is CASSKQGTVAAFF. In DNA form, the CDR3 reads TGTGCCAGCAGTAAGCAGGGTACGGTGGCAGCTTTCTTT.

The rearrangement joins TRBV2 to TRBJ1-2; TRBD1 aligns across 7 bases. In germline, CDR1 is SNHLY, CDR2 FYNNEI. The V gene end was trimmed by 4 bases and the J gene end by 4 bases; junction bases not matched to a gene: 6. The CDR3 runs to 14 residues. CDR3 nucleotides: TGTGCCAGCAGTGTCGGGACAGAGTTCTATGGCTACACCTTC. Translation: CASSVGTEFYGYTF.

V is TRBV19 and J is TRBJ1-1; D is ambiguous. Germline V gives CDR1 LNHDA, CDR2 SQIVND (reference sequence). There are 12 residues in the CDR3. V shed 7 bases and J shed 1 base, with 7 bases lying between them. CDR3 protein: CASTGRNTEAFF. The CDR3 DNA reads TGTGCCAGTACAGGCCGGAACACTGAAGCTTTCTTT.

The chain has TRBV5-4 and TRBJ2-1, with 13 bases aligning to TRBD2. Germline CDR1 is SGHNT and CDR2 is YYREEE (reference sequence). Unmatched junction bases numbered 8, after V lost 0 bases and J lost 5 bases. CDR3 length: 18 amino acids. Here the CDR3 reads CASSLGTSGGALHNEQFF. For the CDR3, the DNA is TGTGCCAGCAGCTTGGGCACTAGCGGGGGGGCCTTGCACAATGAGCAGTTCTTC.

The CDR3 region is CASSLVNSGANVLTF. The CDR3 DNA is TGCGCCAGCAGCTTGGTAAACTCTGGGGCCAACGTCCTGACTTTC. The V gene is TRBV5-1, the J gene TRBJ2-6; D gene uncertain. This CDR3 has 15 amino acids. Trimming left V 0 bases short and J 0 bases short, with 4 bases between. Looked up from germline, CDR1 is SGHRS and CDR2 is YFSETQ.

The rearrangement uses TRBV6-5 and TRBJ2-3; 11 bases fit TRBD2. Trimming took 7 bases from V and 0 from J; bases not matched to a gene: 3. The germline V gene has CDR1 MNHEY and CDR2 SVGAGI. The CDR3 covers 15 residues. The CDR3 region is CASNLAGGSTDTQYF. As DNA, the CDR3 is TGTGCCAGCAACCTAGCGGGGGGCAGCACAGATACGCAGTATTTT.

V gene TRBV7-9 combines with J gene TRBJ2-5; 12 bases align to TRBD2. Germline CDR1 and CDR2: SEHNR and FQNEAQ (reference sequence). Trimming cost V 3 bases and J 4 bases; bases outside gene matches: 6. This CDR3 is built from 16 residues. The CDR3 nucleotides are TGTGCCAGCAGCTTCCTACTAGCGGGGGGCGGAGAGACCCAGTACTTC. Translated, it gives CASSFLLAGGGETQYF.

In regard to this clone: The same CDR3 arises from other DNA sequences in this sample as well. The J gene is TRBJ1-5, the V gene TRBV3-1 (or the pseudogene TRBV3-2); 11 bases agree with TRBD1. Trimming cost V 1 base and J 6 bases; bases outside gene matches: 2. The CDR3 runs 15 residues. Germline CDR1 and CDR2: LGHDT and YNNKEL (reference sequence). As DNA, the CDR3 is TGTGCCAGCAGCCAAGGGACAGGGGGCGTTCAGCCCCAGCATTTT. Amino acids: CASSQGTGGVQPQHF.

V is TRBV15 and J is TRBJ1-6; D remains unclear. CDR3 length: 15 residues. V lost 0 bases and J lost 6, with 9 bases in between. The germline gives CDR1 LNHNV, CDR2 YYDKDF (reference sequence). The CDR3 here is CATSREEFTNSPLHF. In nucleotides, the CDR3 is TGTGCCACCAGCAGAGAGGAGTTCACTAATTCACCCCTCCACTTT.

The rearrangement links TRBV10-2 to TRBJ1-4, with D perhaps TRBD1 (5 bases). From germline, CDR1 is WSHSY and CDR2 SAAADI. The ends were cut back, 0 bases at V and 7 bases at J, with 12 bases in the middle. The CDR3 runs to 15 residues. The CDR3 sequence: CASSESGGVGEKLFF. CDR3 bases: TGCGCCAGCAGTGAGTCGGGGGGAGTAGGTGAAAAACTGTTTTTT.

This chain links TRBV2 with TRBJ1-3; weak D call: TRBD1 (5 bases). The CDR3 spans 16 residues. The germline gives CDR1 SNHLY, CDR2 FYNNEI. The V and J ends lost 1 base and 4 bases respectively, with 14 bases between them. This CDR3 reads CASSEGSTRAGNTIYF. CDR3 sequence (DNA): TGTGCCAGCAGTGAAGGTAGTACCAGGGCCGGAAACACCATATATTTT. Using reference TRBV2 and TRBJ1-3 for the parts outside the CDR3, the full variable domain is EPEVTQTPSHQVTQMGQEVILRCVPISNHLYFYWYRQILGQKVEFLVSFYNNEISEKSEIFDDQFSVERPDGSNFTLKIRSTKLEDSAMYFCASSEGSTRAGNTIYFGEGSWLTVV.

The chain combines TRBV19 with TRBJ1-2, with a possible D match to TRBD1 (6 bases). The CDR3 contains 13 residues. The V gene lost 7 bases and the J gene lost 3 bases, with 12 bases spanning the gap. The germline V gene has CDR1 LNHDA and CDR2 SQIVND (reference sequence). The CDR3 loop is CASTSRGHYGYTF. CDR3 coding DNA: TGTGCCAGTACCAGCAGGGGCCACTATGGCTACACCTTC.

This clone was seen a few times. The rearrangement joins TRBV6-1 to TRBJ1-1; D is perhaps TRBD1 (6 bases). Germline assignment: CDR1 MNHNS and CDR2 SASEGT. Trimming took off 3 bases at V and 3 bases at J, with 20 bases between the two ends. The CDR3 has 17 amino acids. The CDR3 loop is CASSDGWVGGRDTEAFF. As DNA, the CDR3 is TGTGCCAGCAGTGATGGCTGGGTAGGGGGGAGGGACACTGAAGCTTTCTTT.

The V call is TRBV7-9, the J call TRBJ1-1; D remains unclear. V gave up 4 bases and J gave up 6 bases, with 15 bases separating them. The CDR3 has 14 amino acids. Germline CDR1 is SEHNR and CDR2 is FQNEAQ (reference sequence). CDR3 amino acids: CASSSTQLAAEAFF. CDR3 nucleotide sequence: TGTGCCAGCAGCTCGACCCAACTTGCGGCTGAAGCTTTCTTT.

This clone was seen a few times. This rearrangement joins TRBV18 to TRBJ1-3, with TRBD1 identical over 7 bases. Germline lookup yields CDR1 KGHSH and CDR2 LQKENI. Losses at the gene ends were 2 bases for V and 1 base for J; bases not matched to a gene: 11. The CDR3 covers 18 residues. The CDR3 loop reads CASSPVSGQSVSGNTIYF. In nucleotides, the CDR3 is TGTGCCAGCTCACCAGTTTCGGGACAGAGCGTTTCTGGAAACACCATATATTTT.

The rearrangement links TRBV6-6 to TRBJ1-2; a weak D match, TRBD1 (6 bases). The CDR3 spans 13 residues. The germline V gene encodes CDR1 MNHNY and CDR2 SVGAGI (reference sequence). The V and J ends lost 5 bases and 7 bases respectively, with 14 bases between them. This CDR3 reads CASSPTQGSGYTF. The CDR3 bases are TGTGCCAGCAGTCCCACACAGGGATCTGGCTACACCTTC.

The rearrangement uses TRBV2 and TRBJ1-1, with a tentative D call TRBD1 (6 bases). Germline V gene lookup returns CDR1 SNHLY and CDR2 FYNNEI. The CDR3 extends over 13 amino acids. The V end lost 4 bases, the J end lost 3 bases, and 9 bases lay between the germline ends. This CDR3 is CASSADSYTEAFF. The CDR3 coding sequence is TGTGCCAGCAGTGCGGACAGCTACACTGAAGCTTTCTTT. The variable domain in full, with the rest retrieved from reference TRBV2 and TRBJ1-1, is EPEVTQTPSHQVTQMGQEVILRCVPISNHLYFYWYRQILGQKVEFLVSFYNNEISEKSEIFDDQFSVERPDGSNFTLKIRSTKLEDSAMYFCASSADSYTEAFFGQGTRLTVV.

The J gene is TRBJ1-3, the V gene TRBV18; 10 nucleotides agree with TRBD1. Trimming at V came to 3 bases and at J to 0 bases, leaving 11 bases not matched to a gene. Germline assignment: CDR1 KGHSH and CDR2 LQKENI. The CDR3 sequence is 19 residues long. In DNA, the CDR3 is TGTGCCAGCTCACCCGTCCCGGGACAGGGGCCGAGCTCTGGAAACACCATATATTTT. Encoded protein: CASSPVPGQGPSSGNTIYF.

The chain joins TRBV10-3 to TRBJ2-3, with D uncertain. Trimming took 5 bases from V and 3 from J, leaving 6 bases between them. This CDR3 has 12 amino acids. Per germline, CDR1 ENHRY and CDR2 SYGVKD. The CDR3 protein is CAISPSTDTQYF. The CDR3 nucleotides are TGTGCCATCAGTCCCTCGACAGATACGCAGTATTTT.